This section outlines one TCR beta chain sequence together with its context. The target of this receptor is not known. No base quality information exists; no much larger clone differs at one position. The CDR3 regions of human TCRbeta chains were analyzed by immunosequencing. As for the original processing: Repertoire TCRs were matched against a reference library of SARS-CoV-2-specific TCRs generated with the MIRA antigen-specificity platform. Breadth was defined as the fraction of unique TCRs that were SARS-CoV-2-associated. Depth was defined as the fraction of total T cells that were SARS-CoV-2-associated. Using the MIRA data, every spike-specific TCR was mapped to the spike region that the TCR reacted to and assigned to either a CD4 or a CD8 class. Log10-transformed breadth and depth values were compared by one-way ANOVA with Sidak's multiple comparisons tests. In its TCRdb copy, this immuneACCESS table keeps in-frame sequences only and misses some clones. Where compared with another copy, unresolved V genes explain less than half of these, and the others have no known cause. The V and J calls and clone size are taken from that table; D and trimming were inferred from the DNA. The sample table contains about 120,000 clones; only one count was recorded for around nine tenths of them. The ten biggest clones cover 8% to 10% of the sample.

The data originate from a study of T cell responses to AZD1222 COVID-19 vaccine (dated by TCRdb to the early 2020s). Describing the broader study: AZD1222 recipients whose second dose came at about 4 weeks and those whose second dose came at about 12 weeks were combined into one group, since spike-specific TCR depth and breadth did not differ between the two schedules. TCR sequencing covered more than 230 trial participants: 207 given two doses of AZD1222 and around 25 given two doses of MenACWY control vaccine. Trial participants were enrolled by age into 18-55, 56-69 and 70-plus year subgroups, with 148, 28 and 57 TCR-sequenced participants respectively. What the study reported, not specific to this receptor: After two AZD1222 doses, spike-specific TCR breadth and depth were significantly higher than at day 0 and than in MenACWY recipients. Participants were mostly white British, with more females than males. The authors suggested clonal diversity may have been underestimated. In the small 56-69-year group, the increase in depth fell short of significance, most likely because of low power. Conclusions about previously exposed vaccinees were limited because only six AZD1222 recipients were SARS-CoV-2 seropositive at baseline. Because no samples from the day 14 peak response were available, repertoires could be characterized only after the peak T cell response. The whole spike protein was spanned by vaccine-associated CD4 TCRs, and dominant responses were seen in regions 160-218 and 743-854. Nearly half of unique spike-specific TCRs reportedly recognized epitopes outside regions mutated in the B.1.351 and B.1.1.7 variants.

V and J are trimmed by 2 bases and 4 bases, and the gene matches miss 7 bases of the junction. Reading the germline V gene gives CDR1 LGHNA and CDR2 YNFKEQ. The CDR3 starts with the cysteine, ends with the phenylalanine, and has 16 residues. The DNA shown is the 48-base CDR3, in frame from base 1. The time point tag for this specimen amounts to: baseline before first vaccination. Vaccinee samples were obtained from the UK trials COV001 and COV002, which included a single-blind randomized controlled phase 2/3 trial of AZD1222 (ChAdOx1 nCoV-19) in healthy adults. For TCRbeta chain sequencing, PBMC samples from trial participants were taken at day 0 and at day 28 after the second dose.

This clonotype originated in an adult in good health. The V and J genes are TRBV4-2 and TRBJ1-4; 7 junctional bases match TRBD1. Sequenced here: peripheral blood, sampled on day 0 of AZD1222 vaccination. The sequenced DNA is TGTGCCAGCAGCCAACCCCAGACAGGGATTAATGAAAAACTGTTTTTT. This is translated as CASSQPQTGINEKLFF.